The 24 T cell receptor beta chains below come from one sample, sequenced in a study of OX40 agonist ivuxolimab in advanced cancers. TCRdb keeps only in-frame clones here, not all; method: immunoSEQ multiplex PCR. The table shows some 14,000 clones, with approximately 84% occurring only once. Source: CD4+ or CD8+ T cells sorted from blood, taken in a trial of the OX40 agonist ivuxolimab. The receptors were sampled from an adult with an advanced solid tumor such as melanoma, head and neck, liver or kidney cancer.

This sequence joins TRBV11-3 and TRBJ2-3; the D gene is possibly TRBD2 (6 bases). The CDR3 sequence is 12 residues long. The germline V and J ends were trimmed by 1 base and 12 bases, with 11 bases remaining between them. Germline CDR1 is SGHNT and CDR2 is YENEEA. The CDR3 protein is CASSLVYGLQYF. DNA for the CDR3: TGTGCCAGCAGCTTAGTTTATGGACTACAGTATTTT.

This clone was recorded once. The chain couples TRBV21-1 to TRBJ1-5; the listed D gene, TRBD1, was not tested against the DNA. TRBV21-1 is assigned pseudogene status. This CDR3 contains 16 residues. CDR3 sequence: CASSKEAQGGNQPQHF. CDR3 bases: TGTGCCAGCAGCAAAGAAGCACAGGGTGGCAATCAGCCCCAGCATTTT.

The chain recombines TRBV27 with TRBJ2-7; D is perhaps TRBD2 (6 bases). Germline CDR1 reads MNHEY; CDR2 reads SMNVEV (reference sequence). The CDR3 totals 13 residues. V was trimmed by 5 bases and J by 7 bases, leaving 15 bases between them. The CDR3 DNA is TGTGCCAGCAGTAAACGGGACTGGGGGGAGCAGTACTTC. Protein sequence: CASSKRDWGEQYF.

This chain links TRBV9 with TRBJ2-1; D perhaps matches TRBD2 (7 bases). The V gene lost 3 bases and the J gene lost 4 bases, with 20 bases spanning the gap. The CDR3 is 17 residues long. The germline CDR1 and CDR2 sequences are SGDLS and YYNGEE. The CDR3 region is CASSGLSRGGLYNEQFF. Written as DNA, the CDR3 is TGTGCCAGCAGCGGTCTTTCCCGCGGGGGCCTTTACAATGAGCAGTTCTTC.

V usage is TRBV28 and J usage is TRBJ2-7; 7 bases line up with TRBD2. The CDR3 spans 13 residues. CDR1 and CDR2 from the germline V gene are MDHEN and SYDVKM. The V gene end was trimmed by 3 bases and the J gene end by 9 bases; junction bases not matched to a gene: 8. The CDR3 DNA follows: TGTGCCAGCAGTTTCGGACTAGTGCGTGGGCAGTACTTC. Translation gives CASSFGLVRGQYF.

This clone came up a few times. The CDR3 DNA sequence: TGTGCCAGCAGCTTAACGCGGGGAGATCAGCCCCAGCATTTT. This codes for CASSLTRGDQPQHF. The J gene is TRBJ1-5, the V gene TRBV11-2; D ambiguous. Trimming took 2 bases from V and 5 from J, leaving 10 bases between them. Germline CDR1 and CDR2: SGHAT and FQNNGV. The CDR3 loop spans 14 amino acids.

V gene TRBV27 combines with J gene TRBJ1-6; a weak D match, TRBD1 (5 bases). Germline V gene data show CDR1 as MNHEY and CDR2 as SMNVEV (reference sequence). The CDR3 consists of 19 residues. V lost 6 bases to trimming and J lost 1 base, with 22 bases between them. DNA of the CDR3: TGTGCCAGCAGCGCAACCGGGACCCTCGAATCGTCCTATAATTCACCCCTCCACTTT. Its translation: CASSATGTLESSYNSPLHF.

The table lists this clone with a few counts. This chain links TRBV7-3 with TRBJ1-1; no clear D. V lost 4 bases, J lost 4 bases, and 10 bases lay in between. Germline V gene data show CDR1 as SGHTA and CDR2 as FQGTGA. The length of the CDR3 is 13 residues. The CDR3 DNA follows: TGTGCCAGCAGCTCCCCAGAGGGCACTGAAGCTTTCTTT. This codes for CASSSPEGTEAFF.

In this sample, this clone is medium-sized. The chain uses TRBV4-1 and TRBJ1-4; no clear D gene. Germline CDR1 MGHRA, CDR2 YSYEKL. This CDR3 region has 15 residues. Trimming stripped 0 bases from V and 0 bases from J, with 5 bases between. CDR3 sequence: CASSQEGSTNEKLFF. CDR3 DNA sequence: TGCGCCAGCAGCCAAGAGGGGTCAACTAATGAAAAACTGTTTTTT.

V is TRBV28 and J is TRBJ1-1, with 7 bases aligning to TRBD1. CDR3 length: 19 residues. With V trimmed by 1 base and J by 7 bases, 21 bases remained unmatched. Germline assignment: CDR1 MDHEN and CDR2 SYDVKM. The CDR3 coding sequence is TGTGCCAGCAGTTTATCGGGAGGGATGCGAGGGGGCAATTGGGTTGAAGCTTTCTTT. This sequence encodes CASSLSGGMRGGNWVEAFF.

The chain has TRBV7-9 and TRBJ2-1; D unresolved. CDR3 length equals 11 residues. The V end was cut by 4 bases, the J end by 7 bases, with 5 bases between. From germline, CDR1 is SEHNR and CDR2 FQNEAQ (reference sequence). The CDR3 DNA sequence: TGTGCCAGCAGCTGGGGAAATGAGCAGTTCTTC. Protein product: CASSWGNEQFF.

The CDR3 sequence is CAWSEDPNLETQYF. DNA of the CDR3: TGTGCCTGGAGTGAGGACCCGAACCTAGAGACCCAGTACTTC. V and J are TRBV30 and TRBJ2-5; D not resolved. This CDR3 has 14 amino acids. V gave up 1 base and J gave up 4 bases, with 13 bases separating them. Germline assignment: CDR1 GTSNPN and CDR2 SVGIG (reference sequence).

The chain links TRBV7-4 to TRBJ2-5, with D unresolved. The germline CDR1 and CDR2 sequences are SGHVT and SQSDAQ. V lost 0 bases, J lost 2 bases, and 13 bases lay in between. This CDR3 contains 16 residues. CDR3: CASSLAVGSPQETQYF. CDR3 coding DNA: TGTGCCAGCAGCTTAGCGGTGGGAAGTCCGCAAGAGACCCAGTACTTC.

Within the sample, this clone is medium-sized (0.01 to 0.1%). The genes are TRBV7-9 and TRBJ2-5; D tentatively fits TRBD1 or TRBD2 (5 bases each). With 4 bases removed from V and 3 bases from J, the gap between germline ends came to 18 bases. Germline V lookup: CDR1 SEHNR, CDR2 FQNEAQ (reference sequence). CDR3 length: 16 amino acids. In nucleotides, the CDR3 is TGTGCCAGCAGCTCACCATGGGGGAGAGGGAAAGAGACCCAGTACTTC. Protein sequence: CASSSPWGRGKETQYF.

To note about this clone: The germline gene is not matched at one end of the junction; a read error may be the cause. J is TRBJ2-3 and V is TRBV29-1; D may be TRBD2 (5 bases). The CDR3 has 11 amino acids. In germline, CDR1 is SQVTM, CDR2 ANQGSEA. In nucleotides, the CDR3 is TGCGGCGTGCGGGTGACAGATACGCAGTATTTT. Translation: CGVRVTDTQYF.

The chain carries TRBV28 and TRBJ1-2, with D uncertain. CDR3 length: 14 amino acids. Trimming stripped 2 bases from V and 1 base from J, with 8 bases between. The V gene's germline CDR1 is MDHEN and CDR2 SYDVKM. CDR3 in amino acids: CASSLGLVNYGYTF. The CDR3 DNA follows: TGTGCCAGCAGTTTAGGGTTGGTTAACTATGGCTACACCTTC.

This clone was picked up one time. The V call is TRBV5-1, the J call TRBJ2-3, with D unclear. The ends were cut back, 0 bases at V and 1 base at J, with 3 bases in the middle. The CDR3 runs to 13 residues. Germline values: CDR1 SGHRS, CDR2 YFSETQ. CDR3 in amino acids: CASSLGGTDTQYF. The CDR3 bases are TGCGCCAGCAGCTTGGGGGGCACAGATACGCAGTATTTT.

This CDR3 is CASSEGQGDTGELFF. CDR3 bases: TGCGCCAGCAGCGAAGGACAGGGGGACACCGGGGAGCTGTTTTTT. This chain uses TRBV5-1 with TRBJ2-2, with 10 bases matching TRBD1. Germline lookup yields CDR1 SGHRS and CDR2 YFSETQ. The CDR3 is 15 residues long. J was trimmed by 3 bases and V by 4 bases; bases with no gene match: 3.

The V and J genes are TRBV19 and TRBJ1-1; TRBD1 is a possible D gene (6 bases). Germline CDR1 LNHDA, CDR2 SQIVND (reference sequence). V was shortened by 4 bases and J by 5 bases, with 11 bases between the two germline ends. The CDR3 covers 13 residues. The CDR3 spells CASSNGGRTEAFF. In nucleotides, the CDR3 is TGTGCCAGTAGTAATGGGGGCAGAACTGAAGCTTTCTTT.

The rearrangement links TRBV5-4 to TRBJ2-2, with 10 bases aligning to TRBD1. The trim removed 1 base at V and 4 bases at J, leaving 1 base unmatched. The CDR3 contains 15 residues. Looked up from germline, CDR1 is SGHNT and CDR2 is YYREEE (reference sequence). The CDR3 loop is CASSLRTGGTGELFF. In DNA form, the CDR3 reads TGTGCCAGCAGCTTGCGGACAGGGGGCACCGGGGAGCTGTTTTTT.

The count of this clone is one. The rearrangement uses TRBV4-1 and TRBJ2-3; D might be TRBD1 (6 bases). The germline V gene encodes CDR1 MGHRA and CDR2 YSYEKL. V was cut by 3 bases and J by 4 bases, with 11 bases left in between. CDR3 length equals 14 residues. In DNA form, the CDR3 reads TGCGCCAGCAGCCAGTGGGGGCAGGCAGATACGCAGTATTTT. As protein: CASSQWGQADTQYF.

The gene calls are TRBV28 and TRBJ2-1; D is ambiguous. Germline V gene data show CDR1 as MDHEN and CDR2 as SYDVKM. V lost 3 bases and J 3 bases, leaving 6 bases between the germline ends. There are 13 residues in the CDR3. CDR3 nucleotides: TGTGCCAGCAGTTTGTACAGCTACAATGAGCAGTTCTTC. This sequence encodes CASSLYSYNEQFF. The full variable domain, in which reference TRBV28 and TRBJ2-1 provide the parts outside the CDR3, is DVKVTQSSRYLVKRTGEKVFLECVQDMDHENMFWYRQDPGLGLRLIYFSYDVKMKEKGDIPEGYSVSREKKERFSLILESASTNQTSMYLCASSLYSYNEQFFGPGTRLTVL.

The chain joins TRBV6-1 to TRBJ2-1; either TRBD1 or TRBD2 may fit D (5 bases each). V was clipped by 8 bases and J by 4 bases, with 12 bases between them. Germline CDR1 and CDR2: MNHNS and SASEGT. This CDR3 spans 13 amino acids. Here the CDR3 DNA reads TGTGCCAGCTGCGCAGGGAGTTACAATGAGCAGTTCTTC. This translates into CASCAGSYNEQFF.

In DNA, the CDR3 is TGTGCCAGCAGCTACACCGGCTCCTACGAGCAGTACTTC. Encoded protein: CASSYTGSYEQYF. This chain links TRBV5-4 with TRBJ2-7; D is uncertain. The CDR3 is 13 residues long. V lost 3 bases, J lost 0 bases, and 7 bases lay in between. Looked up from germline, CDR1 is SGHNT and CDR2 is YYREEE (reference sequence).